The 14 T cell receptor beta chains listed next were all sequenced from one sample in a study of blood T cell repertoires in COVID-19. Clones were read by immunoSEQ multiplex PCR, and TCRdb kept only the in-frame ones, dropping some. This table has some 200,000 clones, around 90% appearing once. Sequenced sample: peripheral blood. All receptors derive from a man between 35 and 55 years old with active or convalescent COVID-19.

The gene calls are TRBV10-3 and TRBJ1-5, with D perhaps TRBD1 (6 bases). The ends were cut back, 0 bases at V and 4 bases at J, with 22 bases in the middle. Per germline, CDR1 ENHRY and CDR2 SYGVKD. The CDR3 sequence is 19 residues long. The CDR3 protein is CAISESFGGARSGNQPQHF. The CDR3 DNA is TGTGCCATCAGTGAGTCGTTCGGGGGGGCCCGGTCAGGTAATCAGCCCCAGCATTTT.

The chain uses TRBV7-2 and TRBJ1-1; 9 nucleotides line up with TRBD1. Germline-derived CDR1 and CDR2 are SGHTA and FQGNSA. CDR3 size: 15 residues. Trimming cost V 5 bases and J 6 bases; bases outside gene matches: 10. CDR3 protein: CASSATTGGRPEAFF. The DNA of the CDR3 is TGTGCCAGCAGCGCCACGACAGGGGGTAGACCTGAAGCTTTCTTT.

The V gene is TRBV30, the J gene TRBJ1-2, with 8 positions matching TRBD1. V shed 5 bases, J shed 3 bases, and the junction held 8 bases outside the gene matches. This CDR3 contains 14 residues. Per germline, CDR1 GTSNPN and CDR2 SVGIG (reference sequence). The CDR3 DNA reads TGTGCCTGGTCCGGACAGGGAGGTTACTATGGCTACACCTTC. This translates into CAWSGQGGYYGYTF.

The chain has TRBV5-5 and TRBJ2-7; no clear D gene. CDR1 and CDR2 (germline): SGHKS, YYEKEE (reference sequence). The V end lost 1 base, the J end lost 2 bases, and 10 bases lay between the germline ends. The CDR3 has 14 residues. Here the CDR3 reads CASSLTEIAYEQYF. CDR3 DNA sequence: TGTGCCAGCAGCTTGACAGAGATTGCCTACGAGCAGTACTTC.

The V call is TRBV5-5, the J call TRBJ2-7; D gene ambiguous. There are 14 residues in the CDR3. V lost 2 bases and J lost 0, with 9 bases in between. The germline CDR1 and CDR2 sequences are SGHKS and YYEKEE (reference sequence). In DNA, the CDR3 is TGTGCCAGCAGCTTTAGACTGAGCTCCTACGAGCAGTACTTC. Translated, it gives CASSFRLSSYEQYF.

The rearrangement joins TRBV29-1 to TRBJ2-3, with D perhaps TRBD1 (5 bases). The CDR3 is made up of 13 amino acids. V lost 3 bases to trimming and J lost 0 bases, with 7 bases between them. The germline V gene encodes CDR1 SQVTM and CDR2 ANQGSEA. The CDR3 here is CSVDYRSTDTQYF. The DNA of the CDR3 is TGCAGCGTTGATTACAGGAGCACAGATACGCAGTATTTT.

The chain joins TRBV19 to TRBJ2-7, with 9 positions matching TRBD1. Trimming at V came to 9 bases and at J to 2 bases, leaving 5 bases not matched to a gene. Germline CDR1 reads LNHDA; CDR2 reads SQIVND (reference sequence). The CDR3 extends over 13 amino acids. The CDR3 nucleotides read TGTGCCAGCCGGACAGGGGACACCTACGAGCAGTACTTC. This gives the protein CASRTGDTYEQYF.

This chain connects TRBV10-3 to TRBJ2-5; no firm D call. Germline loops: CDR1 ENHRY, CDR2 SYGVKD. The CDR3 runs 12 residues. V was shortened by 6 bases and J by 0 bases, with 5 bases between the two germline ends. The CDR3 loop is CAISPDQETQYF. In nucleotides, the CDR3 is TGTGCCATCAGCCCGGACCAAGAGACCCAGTACTTC.

The chain carries TRBV7-2 and TRBJ1-1, with TRBD1 matching 8 bases. Germline CDR1 SGHTA, CDR2 FQGNSA. V shed 5 bases and J 8 bases; nucleotides not matched to a gene: 7. The CDR3 has 13 residues. The CDR3: CASSLRQGREAFF. The DNA of the CDR3 is TGTGCCAGCAGCCTAAGACAGGGGAGAGAAGCTTTCTTT.

This clone has only one observation. The J gene is TRBJ2-2, the V gene TRBV13; 7 bases align to TRBD2. Germline lookup yields CDR1 PRHDT and CDR2 FYEKMQ (reference sequence). This CDR3 comprises 16 residues. The V segment lost 5 bases and the J segment 2 bases; nucleotides outside the gene matches: 8. The CDR3 nucleotides are TGTGCCAGCAGCGACCGAGCGGGGAATAACACCGGGGAGCTGTTTTTT. Protein product: CASSDRAGNNTGELFF.

This rearrangement joins TRBV25-1 to TRBJ2-5; the D is unclear. Trimming pared 1 base from V and 5 bases from J, leaving 8 bases between. The CDR3 totals 13 residues. Germline CDR1 MGHDK, CDR2 SYGVNS. DNA for the CDR3: TGTGCCAGCAGTGAATCGATGCGGGAGACCCAGTACTTC. Its translation: CASSESMRETQYF. The full variable domain, completed using reference TRBV25-1 and TRBJ2-5, is EADIYQTPRYLVIGTGKKITLECSQTMGHDKMYWYQQDPGMELHLIHYSYGVNSTEKGDLSSESTVSRIRTEHFPLTLESARPSHTSQYLCASSESMRETQYFGPGTRLLVL.

The chain carries TRBV10-3 and TRBJ2-3; D perhaps matches TRBD1 (6 bases). V gave up 8 bases and J gave up 0 bases, with 12 bases separating them. The germline CDR1 and CDR2 sequences are ENHRY and SYGVKD. This CDR3 spans 14 amino acids. The CDR3 DNA sequence: TGTGCCATCGGTTGGACAGCTAGCACAGATACGCAGTATTTT. Its protein product is CAIGWTASTDTQYF.

The chain employs TRBV7-9 and TRBJ1-4; unclear D gene. CDR1 and CDR2 (germline): SEHNR, FQNEAQ (reference sequence). Deletions cut 4 bases from V and 8 bases from J, with 8 bases between. The CDR3 loop spans 12 amino acids. The CDR3 coding sequence is TGTGCCAGCAGCTCGGGTTCCGAAAAACTGTTTTTT. Its translation is CASSSGSEKLFF.

This chain joins TRBV28 and TRBJ1-3, with a tentative D call TRBD1 (5 bases). Germline V CDR1 and CDR2: MDHEN, SYDVKM. Trimming stripped 6 bases from V and 7 bases from J, with 19 bases between. The CDR3 length is 15 residues. The CDR3 protein is CASRGLAGSTNTIYF. The CDR3 nucleotides read TGTGCCAGCAGGGGGCTTGCGGGAAGTACTAACACCATATATTTT.